This entry describes one TCR beta chain. Its antigen is unknown. No clone much larger than this one lies a single base away; base qualities are absent. This sample stems from a study of blood T cell repertoires in COVID-19 (dated by TCRdb to 2018 to 2020). For the study in its entirety: Samples from collaborators originated in the United States, Italy and Spain and spanned both the acute and convalescent phases of COVID-19. The prospective study material was composed of cDNA or gDNA derived from T cells, B-cell-depleted T cells, or PBMCs. The dataset comprised deeply sampled blood TCRbeta repertoires from subjects exposed to, actively infected with, or recovered from COVID-19. A freely available public database, intended as a resource for researchers studying the immune response to SARS-CoV-2, is where the repertoires were released. Samples were obtained from the ongoing ImmuneRACE study (first 160 participants) and from some 1,300 subjects provided by 6 global collaborators. The sample metadata nearly always contained a de-identified subject ID, COVID-19 status, age in years and sex. Where available, HLA class I and class II types were obtained from metadata supplied by the sample provider rather than from assay-based typing.

TCRbeta CDR3 regions were amplified from genomic DNA using the immunoSEQ Assay, a bias-controlled multiplex PCR. The paper's data handling went like this. The number of nucleated cells in each sample was estimated by amplification of reference gene primers within the assay. To quantify the absolute abundance of each unique TCRbeta CDR3 rearrangement, sequence reads were collapsed and filtered. For each sample, productive Simpson clonality was calculated as the square root of Simpson's diversity index over productive rearrangements. TCRdb mirrors the immuneACCESS table, restricted to in-frame sequences. Some clones are absent from its copies; in checked studies, under half trace to an unresolved V gene, and the reason for the others is unknown. V and J calls and clone size are those listed in that table; D and trimming were worked out from the DNA. The sample contains around 110,000 clones, 82% of them found a single time. About 8% of the sample comes from the top ten.

Whole blood was collected in K2EDTA tubes by collaborating institutions according to the institutions' own protocols. For TCRbeta analysis, collaborators shipped samples in one of three forms: frozen whole blood, isolated PBMCs, or DNA extracted from either of those sample types. General study outcomes and caveats: How much clinical and demographic metadata was included differed by source and by participant, and the metadata was provided uncurated.

The clonotype originates from a man aged 65 to 85 with active or convalescent COVID-19. The specimen was peripheral blood.

At the DNA level, the sequence is TGTGCCAGCAGCCCCCGGGGGGGGAGCACAGATACGCAGTATTTT. Translated, it reads CASSPRGGSTDTQYF. The chain is made from TRBV7-3 and TRBJ2-3; a stretch of 8 junction bases matches TRBD2. Here V drops 5 bases and J drops 0 bases, and the junction holds 4 bases not matched to any gene. Inclusive of the bounding cysteine and phenylalanine, the CDR3 is 15 residues long. This entry keeps only the CDR3 DNA: 45 bases, framed from base 1. From the germline V gene, CDR1 is SGHTA and CDR2 is FQGTGA.